This T cell receptor (beta chain) was observed in a study of T cells after yellow fever vaccination. 5'RACE template switching generated TCR cDNA, adding a universal primer site and UMIs. Via MiXCR, TCRdb re-called the 5' RACE reads, giving one row per CDR3 protein. Of tens of thousands of distinct CDR3 sequences in the sample, approximately 7.3% were seen once. Germline assignment: CDR1 SGHVS and CDR2 FNYEAQ. V was trimmed by 3 bases and J by 6 bases, leaving 10 bases between them. The CDR3 has 13 residues. To note about this clonotype: One base away lies a much larger clone, so this may be a sequencing read error.

This clonotype was sampled from a man aged 18 to 35 who received the YFV17D yellow fever vaccine. The sample here was CD8+ T cells sorted from PBMCs, taken 9 to 11 days after the first yellow fever vaccination. The V and J genes are TRBV7-6 and TRBJ2-3; no clear D gene. The chain's CDR3 is CASSFPRWDTQYF. The CDR3 DNA reads TGTGCCAGCAGCTTCCCTCGTTGGGATACGCAGTATTTT. The full variable domain, with the rest looked up from reference TRBV7-6 and TRBJ2-3, is GAGVSQSPRYKVTKRGQDVALRCDPISGHVSLYWYRQALGQGPEFLTYFNYEAQQDKSGLPNDRFSAERPEGSISTLTIQRTEQRDSAMYRCASSFPRWDTQYFGPGTRLTVL.